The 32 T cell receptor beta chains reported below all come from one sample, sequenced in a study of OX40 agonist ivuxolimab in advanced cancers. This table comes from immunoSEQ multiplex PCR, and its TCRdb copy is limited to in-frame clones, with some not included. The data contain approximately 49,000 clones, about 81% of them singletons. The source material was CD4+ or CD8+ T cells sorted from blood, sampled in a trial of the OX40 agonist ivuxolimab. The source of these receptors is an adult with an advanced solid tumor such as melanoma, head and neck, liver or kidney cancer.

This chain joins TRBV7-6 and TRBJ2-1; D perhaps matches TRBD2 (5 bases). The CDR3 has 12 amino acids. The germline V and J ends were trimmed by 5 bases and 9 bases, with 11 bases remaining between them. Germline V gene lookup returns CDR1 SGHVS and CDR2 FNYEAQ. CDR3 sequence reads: CASSLIAGEQFF. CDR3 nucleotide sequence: TGTGCCAGCAGCCTCATCGCGGGTGAGCAGTTCTTC. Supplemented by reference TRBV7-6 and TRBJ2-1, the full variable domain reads GAGVSQSPRYKVTKRGQDVALRCDPISGHVSLYWYRQALGQGPEFLTYFNYEAQQDKSGLPNDRFSAERPEGSISTLTIQRTEQRDSAMYRCASSLIAGEQFFGPGTRLTVL.

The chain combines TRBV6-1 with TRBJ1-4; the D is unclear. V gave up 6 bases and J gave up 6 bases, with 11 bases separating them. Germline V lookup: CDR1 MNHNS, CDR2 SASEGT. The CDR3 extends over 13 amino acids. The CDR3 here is CASRQREDEKLFF. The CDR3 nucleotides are TGTGCCAGCAGGCAACGGGAGGATGAAAAACTGTTTTTT.

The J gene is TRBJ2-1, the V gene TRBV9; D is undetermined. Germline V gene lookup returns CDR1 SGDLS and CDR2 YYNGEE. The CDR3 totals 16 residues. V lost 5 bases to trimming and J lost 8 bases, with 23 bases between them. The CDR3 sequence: CASRGSPTWAHDEQFF. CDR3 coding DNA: TGTGCCAGCAGGGGGTCTCCCACGTGGGCACACGATGAGCAGTTCTTC.

CDR3 in amino acids: CASSQEGSNRAVETQYF. CDR3 in DNA: TGTGCCAGCAGCCAAGAGGGATCTAATAGGGCGGTAGAGACCCAGTACTTC. The chain combines TRBV14 with TRBJ2-5; D is unclear. Trimming stripped 0 bases from V and 4 bases from J, with 18 bases between. This CDR3 has 17 amino acids. Germline V gene data show CDR1 as SGHDN and CDR2 as FVKESK.

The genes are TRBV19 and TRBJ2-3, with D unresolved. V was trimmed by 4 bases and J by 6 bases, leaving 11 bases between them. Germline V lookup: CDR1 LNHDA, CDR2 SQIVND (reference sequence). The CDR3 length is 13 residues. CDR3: CASSNTARDTQYF. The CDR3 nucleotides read TGTGCCAGTAGTAATACCGCACGGGATACGCAGTATTTT.

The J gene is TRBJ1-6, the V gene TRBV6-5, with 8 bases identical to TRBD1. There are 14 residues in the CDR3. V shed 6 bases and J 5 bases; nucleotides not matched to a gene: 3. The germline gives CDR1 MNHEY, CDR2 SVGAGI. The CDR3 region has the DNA TGTGCCAGCAGCCGGGGACAGGATAATTCACCCCTCCACTTT. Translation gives CASSRGQDNSPLHF.

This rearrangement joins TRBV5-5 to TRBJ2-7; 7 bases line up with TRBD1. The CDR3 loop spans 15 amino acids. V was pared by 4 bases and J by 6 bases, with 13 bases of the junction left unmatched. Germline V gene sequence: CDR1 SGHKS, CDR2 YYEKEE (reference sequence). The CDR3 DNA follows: TGTGCCAGCAGCACCTATACAGGGGCCCCAGGCGAGCAGTACTTC. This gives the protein CASSTYTGAPGEQYF.

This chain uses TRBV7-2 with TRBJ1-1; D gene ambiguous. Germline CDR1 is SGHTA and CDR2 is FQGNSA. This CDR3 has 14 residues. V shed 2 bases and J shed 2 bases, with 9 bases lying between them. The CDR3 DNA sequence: TGTGCCAGCAGCTTATCGCGGAGAAACACTGAAGCTTTCTTT. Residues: CASSLSRRNTEAFF.

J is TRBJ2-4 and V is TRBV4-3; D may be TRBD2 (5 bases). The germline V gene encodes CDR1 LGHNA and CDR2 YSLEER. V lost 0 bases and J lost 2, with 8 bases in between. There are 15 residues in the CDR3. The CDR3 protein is CASSQEEVPKNIQYF. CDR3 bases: TGCGCCAGCAGCCAAGAGGAGGTCCCCAAAAACATTCAGTACTTC.

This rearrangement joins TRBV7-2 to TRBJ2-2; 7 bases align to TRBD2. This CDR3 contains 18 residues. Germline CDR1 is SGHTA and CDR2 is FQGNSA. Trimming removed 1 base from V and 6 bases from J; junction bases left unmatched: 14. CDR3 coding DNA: TGTGCCAGCAGCTTAGTGGTCCGTTGGGGGAGCGGGGCCGGGGAGCTGTTTTTT. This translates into CASSLVVRWGSGAGELFF.

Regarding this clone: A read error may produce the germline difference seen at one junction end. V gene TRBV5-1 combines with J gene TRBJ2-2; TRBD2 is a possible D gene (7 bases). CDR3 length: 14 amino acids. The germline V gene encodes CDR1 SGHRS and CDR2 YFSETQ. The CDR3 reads CTSRRGQNTGELFF. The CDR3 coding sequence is TGCACCAGCCGGCGGGGGCAGAACACCGGGGAGCTGTTTTTT.

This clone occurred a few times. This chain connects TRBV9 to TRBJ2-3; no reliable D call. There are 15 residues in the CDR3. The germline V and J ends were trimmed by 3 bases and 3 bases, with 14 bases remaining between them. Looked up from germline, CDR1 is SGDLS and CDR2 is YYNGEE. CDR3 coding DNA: TGTGCCAGCAGCGCCCTCTTGGGGTGGACAGATACGCAGTATTTT. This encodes CASSALLGWTDTQYF.

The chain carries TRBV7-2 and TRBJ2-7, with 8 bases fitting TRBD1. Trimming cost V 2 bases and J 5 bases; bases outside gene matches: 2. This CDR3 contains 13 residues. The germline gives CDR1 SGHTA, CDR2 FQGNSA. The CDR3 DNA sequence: TGTGCCAGCAGCTTACGACAGGGGAACGAGCAGTACTTC. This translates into CASSLRQGNEQYF.

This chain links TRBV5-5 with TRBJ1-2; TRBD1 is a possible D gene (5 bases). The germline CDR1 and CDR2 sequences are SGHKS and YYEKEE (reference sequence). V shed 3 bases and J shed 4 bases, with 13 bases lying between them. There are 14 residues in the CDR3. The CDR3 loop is CASSSSTGGYGYTF. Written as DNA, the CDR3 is TGTGCCAGCAGCTCTTCAACAGGCGGCTATGGCTACACCTTC.

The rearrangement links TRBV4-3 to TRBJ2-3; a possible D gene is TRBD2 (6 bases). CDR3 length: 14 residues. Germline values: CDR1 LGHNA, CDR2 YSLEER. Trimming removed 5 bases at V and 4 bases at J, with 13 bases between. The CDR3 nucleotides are TGCGCCAGCAGCACTCTGGCGGGACCAGATACGCAGTATTTT. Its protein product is CASSTLAGPDTQYF.

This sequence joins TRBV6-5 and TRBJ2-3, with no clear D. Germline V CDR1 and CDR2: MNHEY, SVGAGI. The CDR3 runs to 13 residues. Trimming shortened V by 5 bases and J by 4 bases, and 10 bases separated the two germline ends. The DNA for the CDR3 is TGTGCCAGCAGTACAACACGGGCAGATACGCAGTATTTT. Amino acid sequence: CASSTTRADTQYF.

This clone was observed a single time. The CDR3 spells CASWGAGAYEQYF. Here the CDR3 DNA reads TGCGCCAGCTGGGGAGCGGGAGCCTACGAGCAGTACTTC. V and J are TRBV5-1 and TRBJ2-7; 8 nucleotides align to TRBD2. This CDR3 contains 13 residues. V dropped 7 bases and J dropped 2; count of bases not matched to a gene: 5. Germline CDR1 reads SGHRS; CDR2 reads YFSETQ.

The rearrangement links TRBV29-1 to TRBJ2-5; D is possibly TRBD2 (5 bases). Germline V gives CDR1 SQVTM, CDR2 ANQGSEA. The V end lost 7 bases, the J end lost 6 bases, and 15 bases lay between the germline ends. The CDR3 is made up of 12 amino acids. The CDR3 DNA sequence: TGCAGCGCCGGCCGGGGAGAAAAGACCCAGTACTTC. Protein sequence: CSAGRGEKTQYF. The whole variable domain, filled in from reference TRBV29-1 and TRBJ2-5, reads SAVISQKPSRDICQRGTSLTIQCQVDSQVTMMFWYRQQPGQSLTLIATANQGSEATYESGFVIDKFPISRPNLTFSTLTVSNMSPEDSSIYLCSAGRGEKTQYFGPGTRLLVL.

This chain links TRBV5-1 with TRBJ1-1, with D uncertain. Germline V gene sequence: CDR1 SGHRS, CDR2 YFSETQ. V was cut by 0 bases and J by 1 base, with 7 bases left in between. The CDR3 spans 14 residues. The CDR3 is CASSLANQNTEAFF. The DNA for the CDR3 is TGCGCCAGCAGCTTGGCTAACCAGAACACTGAAGCTTTCTTT.

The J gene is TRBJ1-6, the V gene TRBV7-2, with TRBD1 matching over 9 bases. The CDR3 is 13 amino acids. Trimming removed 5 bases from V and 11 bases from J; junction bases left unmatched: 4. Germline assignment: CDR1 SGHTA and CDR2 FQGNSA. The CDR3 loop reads CASSLGQGTPLHF. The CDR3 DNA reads TGTGCCAGCAGCCTAGGACAGGGGACACCCCTCCACTTT.

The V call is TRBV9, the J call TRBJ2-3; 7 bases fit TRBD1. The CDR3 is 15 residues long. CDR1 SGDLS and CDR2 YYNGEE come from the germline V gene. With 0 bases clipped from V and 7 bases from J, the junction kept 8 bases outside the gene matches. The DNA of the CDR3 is TGTGCCAGCAGCGTAGAAGGGACAGAGACTTATACGCAGTATTTT. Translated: CASSVEGTETYTQYF. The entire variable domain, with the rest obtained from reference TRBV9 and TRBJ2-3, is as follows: DSGVTQTPKHLITATGQRVTLRCSPRSGDLSVYWYQQSLDQGLQFLIQYYNGEERAKGNILERFSAQQFPDLHSELNLSSLELGDSALYFCASSVEGTETYTQYFGPGTRLTVL.

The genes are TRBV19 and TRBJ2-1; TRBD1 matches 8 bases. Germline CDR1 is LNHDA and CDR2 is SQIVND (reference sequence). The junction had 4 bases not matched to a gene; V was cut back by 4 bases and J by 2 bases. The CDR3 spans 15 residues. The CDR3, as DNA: TGTGCCAGTAGTACGGCAGGGGGCCCCTACAATGAGCAGTTCTTC. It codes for CASSTAGGPYNEQFF. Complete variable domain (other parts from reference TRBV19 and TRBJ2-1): DGGITQSPKYLFRKEGQNVTLSCEQNLNHDAMYWYRQDPGQGLRLIYYSQIVNDFQKGDIAEGYSVSREKKESFPLTVTSAQKNPTAFYLCASSTAGGPYNEQFFGPGTRLTVL.

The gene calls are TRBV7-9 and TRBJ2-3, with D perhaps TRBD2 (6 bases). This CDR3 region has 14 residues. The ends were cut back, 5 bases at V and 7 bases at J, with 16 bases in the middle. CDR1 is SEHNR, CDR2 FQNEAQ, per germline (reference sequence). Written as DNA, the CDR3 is TGTGCCAGCAGCATCCTCGCTAGCGCGAATACGCAGTATTTT. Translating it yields CASSILASANTQYF.

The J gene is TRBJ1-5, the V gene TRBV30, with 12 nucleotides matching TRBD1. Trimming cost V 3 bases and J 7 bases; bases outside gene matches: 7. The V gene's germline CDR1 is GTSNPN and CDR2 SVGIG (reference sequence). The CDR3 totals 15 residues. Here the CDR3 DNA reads TGTGCCTGGAGCGACGGGACAGGGGGCGGACAGCCCCAGCATTTT. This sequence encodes CAWSDGTGGGQPQHF.

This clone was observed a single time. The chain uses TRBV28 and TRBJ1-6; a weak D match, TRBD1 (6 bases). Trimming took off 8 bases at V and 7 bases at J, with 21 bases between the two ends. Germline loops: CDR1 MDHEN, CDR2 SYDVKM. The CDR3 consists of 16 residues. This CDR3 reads CASVFGGTGKNSPLHF. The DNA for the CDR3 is TGTGCCAGCGTCTTTGGGGGTACAGGGAAAAATTCACCCCTCCACTTT.

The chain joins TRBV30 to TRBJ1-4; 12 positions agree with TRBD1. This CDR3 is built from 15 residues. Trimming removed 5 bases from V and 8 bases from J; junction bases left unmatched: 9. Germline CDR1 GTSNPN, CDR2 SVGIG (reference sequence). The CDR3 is CAWSRDRGREEKLFF. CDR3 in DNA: TGTGCCTGGTCCCGGGACAGGGGGCGGGAAGAAAAACTGTTTTTT.

The CDR3 is CASSSLPGLAGAYNEQFF. The CDR3 nucleotides read TGTGCCAGCAGCTCCTTACCGGGACTAGCGGGAGCCTACAATGAGCAGTTCTTC. The chain carries TRBV7-3 and TRBJ2-1; TRBD2 matches 14 bases. The CDR3 has 18 residues. Per germline, CDR1 SGHTA and CDR2 FQGTGA. J was trimmed by 2 bases and V by 4 bases; bases with no gene match: 7.

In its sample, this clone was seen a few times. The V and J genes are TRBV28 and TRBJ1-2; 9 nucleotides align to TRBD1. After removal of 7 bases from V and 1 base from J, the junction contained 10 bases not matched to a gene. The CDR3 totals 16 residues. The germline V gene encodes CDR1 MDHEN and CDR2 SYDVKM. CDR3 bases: TGTGCCAGCATCGGGTCTGGGACAGGGAATAACTATGGCTACACCTTC. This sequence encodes CASIGSGTGNNYGYTF.

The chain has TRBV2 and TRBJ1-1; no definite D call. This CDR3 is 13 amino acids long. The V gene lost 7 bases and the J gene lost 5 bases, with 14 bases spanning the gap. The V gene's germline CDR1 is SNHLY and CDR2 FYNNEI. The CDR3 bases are TGTGCCAGCACTACAGTCCTCGTGACTGAAGCTTTCTTT. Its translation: CASTTVLVTEAFF.

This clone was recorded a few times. In DNA form, the CDR3 reads TGTGCCAGCAGCTCGACAGCTTCTGAAGCTTTCTTT. Protein: CASSSTASEAFF. The chain combines TRBV5-4 with TRBJ1-1; possible D gene TRBD1, 5 bases. V dropped 3 bases and J dropped 6 bases, with 9 bases sitting between them. Germline V gene lookup returns CDR1 SGHNT and CDR2 YYREEE (reference sequence). This CDR3 comprises 12 residues.

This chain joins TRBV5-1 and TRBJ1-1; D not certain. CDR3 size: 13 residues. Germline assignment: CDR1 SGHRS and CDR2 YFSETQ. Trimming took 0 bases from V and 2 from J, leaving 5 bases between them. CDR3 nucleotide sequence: TGCGCCAGCAGCTTGGAGGGAAACACTGAAGCTTTCTTT. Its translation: CASSLEGNTEAFF.

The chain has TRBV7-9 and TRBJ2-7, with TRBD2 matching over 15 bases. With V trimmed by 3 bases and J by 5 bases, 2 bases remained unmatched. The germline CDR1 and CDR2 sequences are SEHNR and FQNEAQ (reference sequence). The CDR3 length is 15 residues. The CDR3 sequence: CASSLGLAGGDEQYF. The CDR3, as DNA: TGTGCCAGCAGCTTGGGACTAGCGGGAGGCGACGAGCAGTACTTC.